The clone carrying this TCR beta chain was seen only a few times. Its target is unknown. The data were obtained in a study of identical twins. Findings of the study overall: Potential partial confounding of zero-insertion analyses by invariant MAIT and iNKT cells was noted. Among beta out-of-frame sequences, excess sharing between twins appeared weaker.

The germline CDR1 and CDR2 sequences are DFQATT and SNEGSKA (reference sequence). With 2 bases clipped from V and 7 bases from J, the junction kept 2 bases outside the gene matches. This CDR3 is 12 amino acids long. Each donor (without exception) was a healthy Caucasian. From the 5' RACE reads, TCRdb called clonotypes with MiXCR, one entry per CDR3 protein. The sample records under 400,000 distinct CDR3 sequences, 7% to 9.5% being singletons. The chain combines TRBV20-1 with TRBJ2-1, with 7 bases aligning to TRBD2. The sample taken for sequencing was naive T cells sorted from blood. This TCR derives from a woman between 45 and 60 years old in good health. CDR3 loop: CSARRTRNEQFF. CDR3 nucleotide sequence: TGCAGTGCTAGAAGGACTAGGAATGAGCAGTTCTTC.